This T cell receptor beta chain was found in a study of blood T cell repertoires in COVID-19. Whole-study context: Nucleic acid was either cDNA or gDNA, and it came from T cells, B-cell-depleted T cells, or PBMCs.

Participants were placed into cohorts based on the clinical history they reported. Source study methods: Estimated nucleated cell counts came from reference gene primer amplification. Sequencing used immunoSEQ multiplex PCR; TCRdb keeps in-frame clones, though not all of them. That table gives V, J and clone size, and the DNA gave D and trimming. The sample has about 190,000 clones; around 76% are singletons. Sequencing used PBMCs or T cells enriched from blood (not recorded which). The TCR originated in a woman aged 45-60 years with acute COVID-19.

CDR3 amino acids: CASTPGGLSNYGYTF. DNA for the CDR3: TGTGCCAGCACCCCAGGAGGACTATCTAACTATGGCTACACCTTC. V is TRBV7-8 and J is TRBJ1-2; D is ambiguous. CDR3 length: 15 residues. Deletions cut 7 bases from V and 0 bases from J, with 15 bases between. Germline assignment: CDR1 SGHVS and CDR2 FQNEAQ.